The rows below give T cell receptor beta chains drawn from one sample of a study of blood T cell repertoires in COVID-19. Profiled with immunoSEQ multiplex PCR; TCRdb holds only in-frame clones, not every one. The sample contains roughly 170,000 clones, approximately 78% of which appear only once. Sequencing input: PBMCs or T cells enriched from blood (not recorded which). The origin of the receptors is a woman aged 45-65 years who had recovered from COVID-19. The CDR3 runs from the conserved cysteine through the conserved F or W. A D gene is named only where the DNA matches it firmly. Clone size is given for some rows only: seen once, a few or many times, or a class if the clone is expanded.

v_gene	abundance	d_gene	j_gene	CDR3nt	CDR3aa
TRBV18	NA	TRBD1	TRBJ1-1	TGTGCCAGCGCCCAGACAGGGGACACTGAAGCTTTCTTT	CASAQTGDTEAFF
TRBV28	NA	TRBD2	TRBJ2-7	TGTGCCAGCAGTCCCGGGACTAGCGGGCCCTACGAGCAGTACTTC	CASSPGTSGPYEQYF
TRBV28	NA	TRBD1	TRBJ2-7	TGTGCCAGCAGTTCCTCTCGCCCGGACAGGGGCAGCTACGAGCAGTACTTC	CASSSSRPDRGSYEQYF
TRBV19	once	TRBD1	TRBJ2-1	TGTGCCAGTAGTATACCGGGACAGGGGCTCAATGAGCAGTTCTTC	CASSIPGQGLNEQFF
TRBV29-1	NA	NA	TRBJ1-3	TGCAGCGTTCAGGGGATGAATTCTGGAAACACCATATATTTT	CSVQGMNSGNTIYF
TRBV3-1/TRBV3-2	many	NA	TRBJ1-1	TGTGCCAGCAGCCAAGAAGGGGTAGGAACTGAAGCTTTCTTT	CASSQEGVGTEAFF
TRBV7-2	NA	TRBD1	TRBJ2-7	TGTGCCAGCAGCTCGCCGGGACAGGGGTTCTACGAGCAGTACTTC	CASSSPGQGFYEQYF
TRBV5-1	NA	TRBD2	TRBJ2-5	TGCGCCAGCAGCTTCGTAGCGGGAGGAGAGACCCAGTACTTC	CASSFVAGGETQYF
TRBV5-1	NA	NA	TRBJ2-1	TGCGCCAGCAGCGTGACTAGTTCTGGTGAGCAGTTCTTC	CASSVTSSGEQFF
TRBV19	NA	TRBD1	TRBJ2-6	TGTGCCAGTAGTATAACCGCCCCGGGACAGGGGTCTGGGGCCAACGTCCTGACTTTC	CASSITAPGQGSGANVLTF
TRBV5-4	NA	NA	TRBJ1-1	TGTGCCAGCAATAACGGGATGAACACTGAAGCTTTCTTT	CASNNGMNTEAFF
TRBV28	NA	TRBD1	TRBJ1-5	TGTGCCAGCAATGACAGGGAGGTCCAGCCCCAGCATTTT	CASNDREVQPQHF
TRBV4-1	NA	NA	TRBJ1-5	TGCGCCAGCAGCCAAGAGGGCCTCGGGCCCCAGCATTTT	CASSQEGLGPQHF
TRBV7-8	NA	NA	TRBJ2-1	TGTGCCAGCAGCGTAGGCGCAAGACGGGTTGAGCAGTTCTTC	CASSVGARRVEQFF
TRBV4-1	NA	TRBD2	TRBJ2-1	TGCGCCAGCACTGACAGGGCAACTAGCGGGACCCTAGCAAGTGAGCAGTTCTTC	CASTDRATSGTLASEQFF
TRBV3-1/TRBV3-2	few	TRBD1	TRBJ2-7	TGTGCCAGCAGCCAAGGAGCTTGGACAGGGCAATACGAGCAGTACTTC	CASSQGAWTGQYEQYF
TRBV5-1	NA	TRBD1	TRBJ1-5	TGCGCCAGCAGTTCCGGGACAGGGCCCAATCAGCCCCAGCATTTT	CASSSGTGPNQPQHF
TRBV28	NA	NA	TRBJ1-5	TGTGCCAGCAGTTTAGGCCCTGTGGCAGGGAATCAGCCCCAGCATTTT	CASSLGPVAGNQPQHF
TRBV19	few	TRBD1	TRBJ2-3	TGTGCCAGTAAAGGGACAGGAACAGATACGCAGTATTTT	CASKGTGTDTQYF
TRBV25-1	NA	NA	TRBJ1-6	TGTGCCAGCAGTTCCGGGGGGGCCCTCCACTTT	CASSSGGALHF
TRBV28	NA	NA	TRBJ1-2	TGTGCCAGCGTTGGGGCTAGGTGGGTTAAGGACTATGGCTACACCTTC	CASVGARWVKDYGYTF
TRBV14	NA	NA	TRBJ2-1	TGTGCCAGCAGCCCTCGAGCTACCTACAATGAGCAGTTCTTC	CASSPRATYNEQFF
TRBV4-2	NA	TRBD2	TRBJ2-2	TGTGCCAGCAGCAACGAAGCGGGAGGCTTTCCCGGGGAGCTGTTTTTT	CASSNEAGGFPGELFF
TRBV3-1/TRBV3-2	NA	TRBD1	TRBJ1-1	TGTGCCAGCAGCCAAGATACCCCGGGACAGGGCGTCGCCATGAACACTGAAGCTTTCTTT	CASSQDTPGQGVAMNTEAFF
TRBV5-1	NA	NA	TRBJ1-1	TGCGCCAGCAGCTTGGAAGGCAGGACTGAAGCTTTCTTT	CASSLEGRTEAFF
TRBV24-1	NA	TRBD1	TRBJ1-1	TGTGCCACCAGTCGCCGGGCAGGGGGCTTCACTGAAGCTTTCTTT	CATSRRAGGFTEAFF
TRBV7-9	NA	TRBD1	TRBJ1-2	TGTGCCAGCAGCTTAGCGCAAACAGGGGTCGGCTACACCTTC	CASSLAQTGVGYTF
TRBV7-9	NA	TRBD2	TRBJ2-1	TGTGCCAGCAGGCCTAGCGGGAGGGCCTTGACCTACAATGAGCAGTTCTTC	CASRPSGRALTYNEQFF
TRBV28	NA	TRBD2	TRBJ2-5	TGTGCCAGCAGCCTTACTAGCGGGAGTTCAGAGACCCAGTACTTC	CASSLTSGSSETQYF
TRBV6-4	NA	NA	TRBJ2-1	TGTGCCAGCAGTGAAACCGACGGGATATACAATGAGCAGTTCTTC	CASSETDGIYNEQFF
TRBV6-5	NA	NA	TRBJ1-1	TGTGCCAGCAGTTACGCAGAGAACACTGAAGCTTTCTTT	CASSYAENTEAFF
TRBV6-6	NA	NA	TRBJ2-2	TGTGCCGCCTCAGCCGGAGTATACACCGGGGAGCTGTTTTTT	CAASAGVYTGELFF
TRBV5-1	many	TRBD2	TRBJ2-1	TGCGCCAGCAGCTTGGGTGCTAGCGGGATGGGCTACAATGAGCAGTTCTTC	CASSLGASGMGYNEQFF
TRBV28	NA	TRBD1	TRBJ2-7	TGTGCCACTTCAATGTCCGGGACAGCAGGCTCCTACGAGCAGTACTTC	CATSMSGTAGSYEQYF
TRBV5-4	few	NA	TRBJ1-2	TGTGCCAGCAGCTTGGCCTCGACAGGAGTCTATGGCTACACCTTC	CASSLASTGVYGYTF
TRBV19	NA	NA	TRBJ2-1	TGTGCCAGTAGTATAGGAGGCGGGAACTACAATGAGCAGTTCTTC	CASSIGGGNYNEQFF
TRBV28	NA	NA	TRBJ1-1	TGTGCCAGCAGATCGCCGACATCCGGACAGAGACCTTTCTTT	CASRSPTSGQRPFF
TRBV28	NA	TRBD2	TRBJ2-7	TGTGCCAGCAGTTTTAAGCGGGGATACGAGCAGTACTTC	CASSFKRGYEQYF
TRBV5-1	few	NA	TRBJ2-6	TGCGCCAGCAGCTCAGGTTCTGGGGCCAACGTCCTGACTTTC	CASSSGSGANVLTF
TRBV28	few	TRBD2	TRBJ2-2	TGTGCCAGCAGTTTATCTTTCGTTCGTCGGCTAGCGGTACCCGGGGAGCTGTTTTTT	CASSLSFVRRLAVPGELFF
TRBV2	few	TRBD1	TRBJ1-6	TGTGCCAGCAGTGAAGAGACAGGGATGGGTTCACCCCTCCACTTT	CASSEETGMGSPLHF
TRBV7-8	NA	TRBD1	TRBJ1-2	TGTGCCAGCTGGACAAGGGGGCGAGGGTATGGCTACACCTTC	CASWTRGRGYGYTF
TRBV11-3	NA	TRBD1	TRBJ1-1	TGTGCCAGCAGCTTAGGGGACAGGGGGTACGGGAACACTGAAGCTTTCTTT	CASSLGDRGYGNTEAFF
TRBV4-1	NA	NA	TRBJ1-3	TGCGCCAGCAGCCAAGCAGGGTTCTCTGGAAACACCATATATTTT	CASSQAGFSGNTIYF
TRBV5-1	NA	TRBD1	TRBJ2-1	TGCGCCAGCAGCCCCTACAGGGGCCAACCATACAAGGATGAGCAGTTCTTC	CASSPYRGQPYKDEQFF
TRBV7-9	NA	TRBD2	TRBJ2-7	TGTGCCAGCAGCCCACACTACCGGGAGGGCTCCTACGAGCAGTACTTC	CASSPHYREGSYEQYF
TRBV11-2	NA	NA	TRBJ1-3	TGTGCCAGCAGCTTCCAGGGCGCTGGAAACACCATATATTTT	CASSFQGAGNTIYF
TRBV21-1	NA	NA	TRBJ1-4	TGTGCCAGCAGCCCCGTCCGGGACAGGGCAGCGAATGAAAAACTGTTTTTT	CASSPVRDRAANEKLFF
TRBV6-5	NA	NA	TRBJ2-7	TGTGCCAGCCCCAGCGGGCAAAGCTACGAGCAGTACTTC	CASPSGQSYEQYF
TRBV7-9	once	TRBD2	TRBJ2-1	TGTGCCAGCAGCTCAACGGGACTACGATATCTACTCTTC	CASSSTGLRYLLF
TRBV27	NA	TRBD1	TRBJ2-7	TGTGCCAGCAGTAGGCCCGGGACAGGGTCGTACGAGCAGTACTTC	CASSRPGTGSYEQYF
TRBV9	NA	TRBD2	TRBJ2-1	TGTGCCAGCAGCGACGGGAGGGCCACATACAATGAGCAGTTCTTC	CASSDGRATYNEQFF
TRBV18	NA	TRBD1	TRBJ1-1	TGTGCCAGCTCACCCAAACAGGGGGCGAACACTGAAGCTTTCTTT	CASSPKQGANTEAFF
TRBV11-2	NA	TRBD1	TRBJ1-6	TGTGCCAGCAGCCCCCAGACAGGGAACTCACCCCTCCACTTT	CASSPQTGNSPLHF